This is a list of T cell receptor beta chains from one sample in a study of CD8 T cells in Susac syndrome. TCRdb fed the immunoSEQ multiplex PCR reads into MiXCR, producing one record per CDR3 protein. This sample has about 280,000 distinct CDR3 sequences, with about 88% found just once. Sequenced input: CD8+ T cells from PBMCs. Every receptor here comes from a human donor with multiple sclerosis. The CDR3 runs from the conserved cysteine through the conserved F or W.

CDR3aa: CSAKDIYTGELFF; j_gene: TRBJ2-2; v_gene: TRBV20-1; len: 13
CDR3aa: CASRPRLGEERDEQFF; j_gene: TRBJ2-1; v_gene: TRBV19; len: 16
CDR3aa: CASSLAGPRGGYTEAFF; j_gene: TRBJ1-1; v_gene: TRBV5-1; len: 17
CDR3aa: CASSKRLAGGNTDTQYF; j_gene: TRBJ2-3; v_gene: TRBV9; len: 17
CDR3aa: CSASTGAPYEQYF; j_gene: TRBJ2-7; v_gene: TRBV20-1; len: 13
CDR3aa: CASYLRRAGREAFF; j_gene: TRBJ1-1; v_gene: TRBV28; len: 14
CDR3aa: CASSISGRLDTGELFF; j_gene: TRBJ2-2; v_gene: TRBV7-3; len: 16
CDR3aa: CASLGREEAFF; j_gene: TRBJ1-1; v_gene: TRBV2; len: 11
CDR3aa: CASSAVSASTDTQYF; j_gene: TRBJ2-3; v_gene: TRBV10-2; len: 15
CDR3aa: CASKSGREKLFF; j_gene: TRBJ1-4; v_gene: TRBV2; len: 12
CDR3aa: CASSQRSSGAKNIQYF; j_gene: TRBJ2-4; v_gene: TRBV3-1; len: 16
CDR3aa: CAISTKGGAGANVLTF; j_gene: TRBJ2-6; v_gene: TRBV10-3; len: 16
CDR3aa: CSAREGLPGNTGELFF; j_gene: TRBJ2-2; v_gene: TRBV20-1; len: 16
CDR3aa: CASSFGTGELFF; j_gene: TRBJ2-2; v_gene: TRBV27; len: 12
CDR3aa: CASSQAGFSEQYF; j_gene: TRBJ2-7; v_gene: TRBV14; len: 13
CDR3aa: CASSDGTGVRYGYTF; j_gene: TRBJ1-2; v_gene: TRBV25-1; len: 15
CDR3aa: CASTGVAGLGEQFF; j_gene: TRBJ2-1; v_gene: TRBV4-3; len: 14
CDR3aa: CSVDNLGLAGRAEQYF; j_gene: TRBJ2-7; v_gene: TRBV29-1; len: 16
CDR3aa: CASSMRTAYEQYF; j_gene: TRBJ2-7; v_gene: TRBV7-9; len: 13
CDR3aa: CASSIGGSRNTIYF; j_gene: TRBJ1-3; v_gene: TRBV19; len: 14
CDR3aa: CAISEPRSPDTQYF; j_gene: TRBJ2-3; v_gene: TRBV10-3; len: 14
CDR3aa: CASSVGVKRGQDGYTF; j_gene: TRBJ1-2; v_gene: TRBV9; len: 16
CDR3aa: CASNELAGQLNEQYF; j_gene: TRBJ2-7; v_gene: TRBV5-1; len: 15
CDR3aa: CASSIGRITNTEAFF; j_gene: TRBJ1-1; v_gene: TRBV5-8; len: 15
CDR3aa: CASSSRPGGSGELFF; j_gene: TRBJ2-2; v_gene: TRBV7-8; len: 15
CDR3aa: CASSSRRDPSYEQYF; j_gene: TRBJ2-7; v_gene: TRBV7-9; len: 15
CDR3aa: CASRSLLGGPDEQYF; j_gene: TRBJ2-7; v_gene: TRBV2; len: 15
CDR3aa: CASSALGGYYGYTF; j_gene: TRBJ1-2; v_gene: TRBV9; len: 14
CDR3aa: CASSLSPDRGDEQYF; j_gene: TRBJ2-7; v_gene: TRBV27; len: 15
CDR3aa: CASSMTSGVSEQYF; j_gene: TRBJ2-7; v_gene: TRBV27; len: 14
CDR3aa: CASSPLGTVNTGELFF; j_gene: TRBJ2-2; v_gene: TRBV18; len: 16
CDR3aa: CASSLKDVQSGSYEQYF; j_gene: TRBJ2-7; v_gene: TRBV7-2; len: 17
CDR3aa: CASSLAQGVGSYEQYF; j_gene: TRBJ2-7; v_gene: TRBV7-9; len: 16
CDR3aa: CASSNQGQETQYF; j_gene: TRBJ2-5; v_gene: TRBV19; len: 13
CDR3aa: CASSPSHRTDTQYF; j_gene: TRBJ2-3; v_gene: TRBV14; len: 14
CDR3aa: CATSRASGSDTQYF; j_gene: TRBJ2-3; v_gene: TRBV15; len: 14
CDR3aa: CATSDVGQGGTDTQYF; j_gene: TRBJ2-3; v_gene: TRBV24-1; len: 16
CDR3aa: CASSLRLGRTLYEQYF; j_gene: TRBJ2-7; v_gene: TRBV5-1; len: 16
CDR3aa: CASRPSSSYEQYF; j_gene: TRBJ2-7; v_gene: TRBV13; len: 13
CDR3aa: CASSQVPLAGGSAQYF; j_gene: TRBJ2-5; v_gene: TRBV4-1; len: 16
CDR3aa: CASSLRDSGLAGYEQYF; j_gene: TRBJ2-7; v_gene: TRBV12-3/TRBV12-4; len: 17
CDR3aa: CATSETGATDTQYF; j_gene: TRBJ2-3; v_gene: TRBV24-1; len: 14
CDR3aa: CASTGQGSLGTYEQYF; j_gene: TRBJ2-7; v_gene: TRBV6-1; len: 16
CDR3aa: CASIRRVFTYNEQFF; j_gene: TRBJ2-1; v_gene: TRBV5-1; len: 15
CDR3aa: CASSRPTSPPFHNEQFF; j_gene: TRBJ2-1; v_gene: TRBV7-4; len: 17
CDR3aa: CASSRIFRTGPETQYF; j_gene: TRBJ2-5; v_gene: TRBV7-9; len: 16
CDR3aa: CASSFTGFSGANVLTF; j_gene: TRBJ2-6; v_gene: TRBV12-3/TRBV12-4; len: 16
CDR3aa: CATAGQGGTGELFF; j_gene: TRBJ2-2; v_gene: TRBV4-1; len: 14
CDR3aa: CASSYSGSLYNEQFF; j_gene: TRBJ2-1; v_gene: TRBV6-2/TRBV6-3; len: 15
CDR3aa: CASSAPGTGHNEQFF; j_gene: TRBJ2-1; v_gene: TRBV2; len: 15